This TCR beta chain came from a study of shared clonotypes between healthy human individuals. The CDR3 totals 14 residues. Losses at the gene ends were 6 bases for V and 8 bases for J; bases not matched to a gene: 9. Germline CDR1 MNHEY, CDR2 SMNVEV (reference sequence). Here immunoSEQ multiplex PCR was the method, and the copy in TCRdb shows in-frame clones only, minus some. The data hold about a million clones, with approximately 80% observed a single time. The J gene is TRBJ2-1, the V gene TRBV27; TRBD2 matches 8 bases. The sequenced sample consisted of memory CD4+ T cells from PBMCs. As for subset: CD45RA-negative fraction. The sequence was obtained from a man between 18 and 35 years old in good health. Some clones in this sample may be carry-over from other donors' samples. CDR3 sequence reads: CASSFTGTSYEQFF. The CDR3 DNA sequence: TGTGCCAGCAGCTTTACCGGGACTAGTTATGAGCAGTTCTTC.